The 29 T cell receptor beta chains reported below all come from one sample, sequenced in a study of T cells in women clearing cervical HPV infection. Data came from immunoSEQ multiplex PCR; TCRdb stores just in-frame clones and leaves some out. Seen in this sample are tens of thousands of clones; the ten most common clones hold approximately 4.8%. Sequenced material: blood buffy coat. The receptors were sampled from a woman between 18 and 75 years old with a cervical HPV16 infection that either progressed to CIN3+ or cleared (not recorded which).

A remark on this clone: The read gets to within 3 residues of the CDR3 end, and the germline J gene fills in the rest. This chain joins TRBV19 and TRBJ2-3; 7 bases are a match to TRBD1. J was trimmed by 4 bases and V by 6 bases; bases with no gene match: 10. Germline V gives CDR1 LNHDA, CDR2 SQIVND (reference sequence). The CDR3 contains 15 residues. CDR3 DNA, as far as it was read: TGTGCCAGTAGCAAACAGGGGTGGGGAGCAGATACG. Protein sequence: CASSKQGWGADT. In full, the CDR3 is CASSKQGWGADTQYF.

As concerns this clone: The read stops 3 residues short of the end of the CDR3; the missing end is completed from the germline J gene. The chain combines TRBV29-1 with TRBJ1-1; D gene unclear. Germline values: CDR1 SQVTM, CDR2 ANQGSEA. The CDR3 sequence is 11 residues long. V was clipped by 5 bases and J by 0 bases, with 4 bases between them. The CDR3 loop reads CSVLLNTEAFF. The CDR3 bases that were read are TGCAGCGTTCTTTTGAACACTGAA.

Worth noting for this clone: Read coverage stops 3 residues before the CDR3 terminus; the germline J gene supplies the remainder. The chain is built from TRBV12-3 or TRBV12-4 and TRBJ2-1, with a weak D call TRBD2 (6 bases). Trimming shortened V by 3 bases and J by 1 base, and 13 bases separated the two germline ends. CDR3 length: 16 amino acids. The DNA read from the CDR3 is TGTGCCAGCAGTTTTAGGGCGGGGTCATCCTACAATGAG. Amino acids: CASSFRAGSSYNE. The complete CDR3 sequence is CASSFRAGSSYNEQFF.

In regard to this clone: The observed sequence ends 3 residues before the CDR3 terminus, with the missing tail filled in from the germline J gene. The chain has TRBV5-4 and TRBJ2-7; D may be TRBD2 (6 bases). The V gene's germline CDR1 is SGHNT and CDR2 YYREEE (reference sequence). The length of the CDR3 is 15 residues. The V and J ends lost 5 bases and 0 bases respectively, with 15 bases between them. CDR3 DNA, as far as it was read: TGTGCCAGCAGTCTGACTAGTTTTAGCTCCTACGAG. It is translated as CASSLTSFSSYE. The full CDR3 sequence reads CASSLTSFSSYEQYF.

With respect to this clone: The CDR3 is cut off 3 residues early in the read; its end comes from the germline J gene. The rearrangement links TRBV2 to TRBJ2-2, with a tentative D call TRBD2 (6 bases). The CDR3 sequence is 17 residues long. CDR1 is SNHLY, CDR2 FYNNEI, per germline. V was clipped by 6 bases and J by 6 bases, with 23 bases between them. CDR3 in amino acids: CASSASLGWGEAGELFF. The CDR3 bases that were read are TGTGCCAGCAGCGCAAGCCTCGGGTGGGGGGAGGCCGGGGAG.

With regard to this clone: The read halts 3 residues ahead of the CDR3 end, with the missing end drawn from the germline J gene. The rearrangement links TRBV20-1 to TRBJ2-1; 13 positions match TRBD2. The CDR3 consists of 15 residues. CDR1 is DFQATT and CDR2 is SNEGSKA in the germline V gene (reference sequence). The junction had 5 bases not matched to a gene; V was cut back by 3 bases and J by 6 bases. Partial CDR3 DNA: TGCAGTGCTAGTGGACTAGCGGGGGCAACCAATGAG. Its translation is CSASGLAGATNE. The whole CDR3 is CSASGLAGATNEQFF.

To note about this clone: The CDR3 end falls 3 residues outside the read, so it is completed with the germline J gene. This chain connects TRBV6-2 or TRBV6-3 to TRBJ1-5; maybe TRBD1 (5 bases). V lost 7 bases to trimming and J lost 0 bases, with 13 bases between them. Looked up from germline, CDR1 is MNHEY and CDR2 is SVGEGT. This CDR3 has 15 residues. CDR3 bases read: TGTGCCAGCAACCTACGGGGGTATAGCAATCAGCCC. Encoded protein: CASNLRGYSNQP. The complete CDR3 reads CASNLRGYSNQPQHF.

As regards this clone: The read gets to within 3 residues of the CDR3 end, and the germline J gene fills in the rest. The rearrangement uses TRBV19 and TRBJ1-2, with 8 bases fitting TRBD1. CDR3 length equals 14 residues. Losses at the gene ends were 4 bases for V and 1 base for J; bases not matched to a gene: 2. CDR1 is LNHDA and CDR2 is SQIVND in the germline V gene (reference sequence). The covered CDR3 bases are TGTGCCAGTAGTACAGGACAGGGTAACTATGGC. Translating it yields CASSTGQGNYG. The entire CDR3 is CASSTGQGNYGYTF.

As regards this clone: The read ends 3 residues early relative to the CDR3; the germline J gene fills the gap. V and J are TRBV7-9 and TRBJ2-5, with TRBD2 identical over 8 bases. The CDR3 is 15 residues long. Trimming at V came to 5 bases and at J to 5 bases, leaving 10 bases not matched to a gene. Germline CDR1 is SEHNR and CDR2 is FQNEAQ (reference sequence). The sequenced part of the CDR3 DNA is TGTGCCAGCAGCACCACTAGCGGCGAGCTGGAGACC. Its protein is CASSTTSGELET. The full CDR3 reads CASSTTSGELETQYF.

Concerning this clone itself: The read terminates 3 residues ahead of where the CDR3 ends, so the germline J gene completes it. The chain joins TRBV5-1 to TRBJ1-1, with 8 positions matching TRBD1. Losses at the gene ends were 0 bases for V and 3 bases for J; bases not matched to a gene: 1. The CDR3 covers 14 residues. Germline-derived CDR1 and CDR2 are SGHRS and YFSETQ. The part of the CDR3 DNA that was read is TGCGCCAGCAGCTTGGCAGGGGGCTACACTGAA. Encoded protein: CASSLAGGYTE. In full, the CDR3 reads CASSLAGGYTEAFF.

Points on this clone: The observed sequence ends 3 residues before the CDR3 terminus, with the missing tail filled in from the germline J gene. The V gene is TRBV19, the J gene TRBJ2-1; possibly TRBD1 for D (6 bases). V shed 2 bases and J shed 6 bases, with 11 bases lying between them. CDR3 length equals 14 residues. Germline CDR1 is LNHDA and CDR2 is SQIVND (reference sequence). CDR3 amino acids: CASSIRTVGNEQFF. The covered CDR3 bases are TGTGCCAGTAGTATAAGGACAGTGGGCAATGAG.

For this clone: The CDR3 goes on 3 residues after the read ends, and that part is filled in from the germline J gene. The rearrangement joins TRBV5-4 to TRBJ2-1, with 8 nucleotides matching TRBD2. V lost 4 bases to trimming and J lost 3 bases; unmatched junction nucleotides: 6. CDR1 and CDR2 from the germline V gene are SGHNT and YYREEE (reference sequence). CDR3 length: 15 residues. This CDR3 is CASSHRGGDYNEQFF. CDR3 bases read: TGTGCCAGCAGCCACCGGGGGGGAGACTACAATGAG. Combining the CDR3 with reference TRBV5-4 and TRBJ2-1 gives the whole variable domain ETGVTQSPTHLIKTRGQQVTLRCSSQSGHNTVSWYQQALGQGPQFIFQYYREEENGRGNFPPRFSGLQFPNYSSELNVNALELDDSALYLCASSHRGGDYNEQFFGPGTRLTVL.

Regarding this clone: The read terminates 3 residues ahead of where the CDR3 ends, so the germline J gene completes it. This chain uses TRBV20-1 with TRBJ2-7; maybe TRBD1 (5 bases). CDR1 and CDR2 from the germline V gene are DFQATT and SNEGSKA (reference sequence). V lost 4 bases to trimming and J lost 3 bases, with 10 bases between them. The CDR3 is made up of 12 amino acids. CDR3 DNA, as far as it was read: TGCAGTGCTAAGACAGCGAACTACGAG. Protein product: CSAKTANYE. The full-length CDR3 reads as CSAKTANYEQYF.

The part of the CDR3 DNA that was read is TGCAGTGCTAGAAGGGACTACCAAGAGACC. Amino acid sequence: CSARRDYQET. The CDR3, in full, reads CSARRDYQETQYF. V and J are TRBV20-1 and TRBJ2-5; possible D gene TRBD2, 6 bases. The sequenced fragment ends 3 residues before the CDR3 boundary, so the rest is inferred from the germline J gene. Germline CDR1 is DFQATT and CDR2 is SNEGSKA (reference sequence). The length of the CDR3 is 13 residues. V dropped 2 bases and J dropped 0 bases, with 7 bases sitting between them.

As regards this clone: From the germline J gene comes the end of the CDR3, since the read stops 3 residues before it. The chain uses TRBV6-1 and TRBJ1-5; 8 bases agree with TRBD1. The V gene's germline CDR1 is MNHNS and CDR2 SASEGT. The trim removed 2 bases at V and 5 bases at J, leaving 8 bases unmatched. The CDR3 runs to 16 residues. The CDR3 DNA, read in part, is TGTGCCAGCAGTGAAAGTGGGACAGGTCCGGATCAGCCC. Encoded protein: CASSESGTGPDQP. In full, the CDR3 is CASSESGTGPDQPQHF.

Notes on this clone: The read terminates 3 residues ahead of where the CDR3 ends, so the germline J gene completes it. This chain links TRBV6-1 with TRBJ2-3, with 7 bases identical to TRBD2. Trimming cost V 2 bases and J 4 bases; bases outside gene matches: 6. CDR1 and CDR2 (germline): MNHNS, SASEGT. The length of the CDR3 is 15 residues. The part of the CDR3 DNA that was read is TGTGCCAGCAGTGAAAGGAGTGGGGGGGCAGATACG. The encoded protein is CASSERSGGADT. The entire CDR3 is CASSERSGGADTQYF.

With respect to this clone: The sequence runs out 3 residues before the end of the CDR3; the remainder is reconstructed from the germline J gene. V usage is TRBV19 and J usage is TRBJ1-6, with D perhaps matching TRBD1 (5 bases). Germline V gives CDR1 LNHDA, CDR2 SQIVND (reference sequence). This CDR3 region has 18 residues. Trimming stripped 3 bases from V and 0 bases from J, with 15 bases between. The sequenced part of the CDR3 DNA is TGTGCCAGTAGTATCTTCCAGGGCCAGAGCTCCTATAATTCACCC. Its translation: CASSIFQGQSSYNSP. The entire CDR3 is CASSIFQGQSSYNSPLHF.

A remark on this clone: From the germline J gene comes the end of the CDR3, since the read stops 3 residues before it. This chain uses TRBV7-7 with TRBJ2-1; 9 bases match TRBD2. Germline lookup yields CDR1 SSHAT and CDR2 FNYEAQ (reference sequence). The CDR3 length is 15 residues. J gave up 6 bases and V 1 base, and 4 bases lay outside the gene matches. CDR3 DNA (partial): TGTGCCAGCAGCTTAGGAGGCGGGGGGGCCAATGAG. Its translation is CASSLGGGGANE. The full CDR3 protein is CASSLGGGGANEQFF.

Comment on this clone: Coverage ceases 3 residues before the CDR3 finishes, and the germline J gene fills in the end. The chain joins TRBV20-1 to TRBJ1-2; maybe TRBD1 (5 bases). CDR1 is DFQATT, CDR2 SNEGSKA, per germline (reference sequence). Trimming took off 0 bases at V and 6 bases at J, with 8 bases between the two ends. This CDR3 spans 12 amino acids. The sequenced CDR3 bases are TGCAGTGCTAGAGATCAGACAGATGGC. Protein product: CSARDQTDG. The entire CDR3 reads CSARDQTDGYTF.

Comment on this clone: The CDR3 end is not reached by the read, which stops 3 residues before it; the germline J gene fills it in. The chain is built from TRBV29-1 and TRBJ1-2; no definite D call. The CDR3 has 12 amino acids. V lost 4 bases and J 4 bases, leaving 10 bases between the germline ends. Per the germline V gene, CDR1 is SQVTM and CDR2 is ANQGSEA. This CDR3 reads CSVGDTGYGYTF. The CDR3 bases that were read are TGCAGCGTTGGAGACACTGGCTATGGC.

To note about this clone: Read coverage stops 3 residues before the CDR3 terminus; the germline J gene supplies the remainder. The chain has TRBV20-1 and TRBJ2-3, with a possible D match to TRBD1 (6 bases). Trimming pared 8 bases from V and 1 base from J, leaving 13 bases between. The CDR3 length is 13 residues. CDR1 is DFQATT, CDR2 SNEGSKA, per germline (reference sequence). The CDR3 loop reads CSNTGFGTDTQYF. The part of the CDR3 DNA that was read is TGCAGTAACACAGGGTTCGGCACAGATACG.

In regard to this clone: Read coverage stops 3 residues before the CDR3 terminus; the germline J gene supplies the remainder. The chain joins TRBV20-1 to TRBJ1-3; TRBD1 aligns across 7 bases. This CDR3 is built from 14 residues. Trimming removed 6 bases from V and 3 bases from J; junction bases left unmatched: 8. Germline lookup yields CDR1 DFQATT and CDR2 SNEGSKA (reference sequence). The DNA read from the CDR3 is TGCAGTGCGGAGGGGGCGTTTGGTGGAAACACC. Its translation: CSAEGAFGGNT. The entire CDR3 protein is CSAEGAFGGNTIYF.

The CDR3 bases that were read are TGTGCCACCAAGGGCGGGAACGAG. Translation gives CATKGGNE. The full CDR3 protein is CATKGGNEQYF. This chain connects TRBV10-3 to TRBJ2-7; D is possibly TRBD2 (6 bases). Sequencing ends 3 residues short of the CDR3 end; the germline J gene provides the rest. Per the germline V gene, CDR1 is ENHRY and CDR2 is SYGVKD. This CDR3 region has 11 residues. Trimming took 10 bases from V and 5 from J, leaving 12 bases between them.

CDR3 DNA, as far as it was read: TGCAGTGCAACAGACAGGGACATT. Protein: CSATDRDI. The complete CDR3 sequence is CSATDRDIQYF. This sequence joins TRBV20-1 and TRBJ2-4; 7 bases are shared with TRBD1. The sequence runs out 3 residues before the end of the CDR3; the remainder is reconstructed from the germline J gene. CDR1 and CDR2 from the germline V gene are DFQATT and SNEGSKA (reference sequence). With 6 bases clipped from V and 8 bases from J, the junction kept 4 bases outside the gene matches. The CDR3 is made up of 11 amino acids.

Comment on this clone: Read sequence stops 3 residues before the CDR3 end, and the germline J gene provides the missing end. The V gene is TRBV20-1, the J gene TRBJ2-3, with TRBD2 as a possible D gene (6 bases). In germline, CDR1 is DFQATT, CDR2 SNEGSKA (reference sequence). V gave up 3 bases and J gave up 0 bases, with 16 bases separating them. The CDR3 loop spans 16 amino acids. The CDR3 bases that were read are TGCAGTGCTAGCTTGCTGGGGGGAATTAGCACAGATACG. Its translation: CSASLLGGISTDT. The CDR3 in its entirety is CSASLLGGISTDTQYF.

The sequenced part of the CDR3 DNA is TGTGCCAGCAGCACGGGGGACTCCTCACGCGATGTT. It translates to CASSTGDSSRDV. The whole CDR3 protein is CASSTGDSSRDVQYF. The chain is built from TRBV9 and TRBJ2-4, with D perhaps matching TRBD2 (6 bases). Read data end 3 residues before the CDR3 end; the end is taken from the germline J gene. CDR1 is SGDLS, CDR2 YYNGEE, per germline. This CDR3 region has 15 residues. Variable domain in full (rest from reference TRBV9 and TRBJ2-4): DSGVTQTPKHLITATGQRVTLRCSPRSGDLSVYWYQQSLDQGLQFLIQYYNGEERAKGNILERFSAQQFPDLHSELNLSSLELGDSALYFCASSTGDSSRDVQYFGAGTRLSVL.

With regard to this clone: Read coverage stops 3 residues before the CDR3 terminus; the germline J gene supplies the remainder. This chain connects TRBV20-1 to TRBJ2-3; 12 bases line up with TRBD2. This CDR3 is built from 14 residues. The V gene end was trimmed by 6 bases and the J gene end by 6 bases; junction bases not matched to a gene: 7. From germline, CDR1 is DFQATT and CDR2 SNEGSKA (reference sequence). The chain's CDR3 is CSARGLAGQDTQYF. The DNA read from the CDR3 is TGCAGTGCCAGGGGACTAGCGGGTCAGGATACG.

In the case of this clone: The read finishes 3 residues shy of the CDR3 end, and the germline J gene is used to complete it. This sequence joins TRBV28 and TRBJ2-7; TRBD1 might be the D (5 bases). The V end was cut by 6 bases, the J end by 5 bases, with 20 bases between. The CDR3 is 15 residues long. Germline-derived CDR1 and CDR2 are MDHEN and SYDVKM. CDR3 sequence: CASSPISTGPDEQYF. CDR3 bases read: TGTGCCAGCAGCCCCATTTCTACAGGTCCGGACGAG.

Comments on this clone: The read falls 3 residues short of the CDR3 end, and the missing part is taken from the germline J gene. V is TRBV19 and J is TRBJ2-3; 8 bases are shared with TRBD1. The CDR3 is 17 amino acids. Germline CDR1 is LNHDA and CDR2 is SQIVND (reference sequence). Trimming cost V 1 base and J 6 bases; bases outside gene matches: 12. The CDR3 reads CASSIVWTGSTVDTQYF. The DNA read from the CDR3 is TGTGCCAGTAGTATAGTTTGGACAGGGAGCACAGTGGATACG.